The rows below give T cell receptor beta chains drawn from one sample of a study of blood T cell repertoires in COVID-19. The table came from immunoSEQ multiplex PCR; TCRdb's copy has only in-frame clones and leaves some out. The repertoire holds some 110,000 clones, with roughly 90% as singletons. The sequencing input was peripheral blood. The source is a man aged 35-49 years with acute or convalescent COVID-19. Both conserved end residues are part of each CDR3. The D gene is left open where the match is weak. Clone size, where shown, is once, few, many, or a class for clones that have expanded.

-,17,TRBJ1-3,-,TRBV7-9,TGTGCCAGCAGCTTATCGGGCCTTACCAGGGGAGGAAACACCATATATTTT,CASSLSGLTRGGNTIYF
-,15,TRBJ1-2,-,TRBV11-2,TGTGCCAGCAGCCCCTCCGGCGGGGTTAACTATGGCTACACCTTC,CASSPSGGVNYGYTF
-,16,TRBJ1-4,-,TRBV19,TGTGCCAGTAGTCGGTCGGCGGCAGCAACTAATGAAAAACTGTTTTTT,CASSRSAAATNEKLFF
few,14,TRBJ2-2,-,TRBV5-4,TGTGCCAGCAGTCGCGCGGTCGGCACCGGGGAGCTGTTTTTT,CASSRAVGTGELFF
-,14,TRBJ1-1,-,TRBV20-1,TGCAGTGCTAGTTCAACAGCTCTAAACACTGAAGCTTTCTTT,CSASSTALNTEAFF
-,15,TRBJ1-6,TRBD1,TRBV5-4,TGTGCCAGCAGCAGTGGTGGGACAGGGAATTCACCCCTCCACTTT,CASSSGGTGNSPLHF
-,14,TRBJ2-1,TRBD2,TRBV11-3,TGTGCCAGCAGCTTAACTAGCGGGGGAAGGGAGCAGTTCTTC,CASSLTSGGREQFF
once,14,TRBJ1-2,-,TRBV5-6,TGTGCCAGCACCCTGGGCGAGGGCGTCGGGGGCTACACCTTC,CASTLGEGVGGYTF
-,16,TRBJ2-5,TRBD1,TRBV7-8,TGTGCCAGCAGCTTAGGGGCAGGGGGATTCCAAGAGACCCAGTACTTC,CASSLGAGGFQETQYF
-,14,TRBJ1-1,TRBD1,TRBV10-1,TGCGCCAGCAGTGATACAGGGGGAAGCACTGAAGCTTTCTTT,CASSDTGGSTEAFF
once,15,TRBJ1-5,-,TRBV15,TGTGCCACCAGCAGAGAGGCCAATAGCAATCAGCCCCAGCATTTT,CATSREANSNQPQHF
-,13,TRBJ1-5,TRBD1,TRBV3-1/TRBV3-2,TGTGCCAGCAGCCCCGGACAGGGGGGGCCCCAGCATTTT,CASSPGQGGPQHF
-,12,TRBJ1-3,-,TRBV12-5,TGTGCTAGTGCCGCTCCGAGCCGGGATCTATATTTT,CASAAPSRDLYF
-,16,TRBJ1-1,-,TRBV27,TGTGCCAGCAGTATACTACAGGGCAACATGAACACTGAAGCTTTCTTT,CASSILQGNMNTEAFF
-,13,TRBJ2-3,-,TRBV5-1,TGCGCCAGCAGCTTTCTTTTCACAGATACGCAGTATTTT,CASSFLFTDTQYF
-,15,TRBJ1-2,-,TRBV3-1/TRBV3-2,TGTGCCAGCAGCCAAGGGGGCGCGGCGGCCTATGGCTACACCTTC,CASSQGGAAAYGYTF
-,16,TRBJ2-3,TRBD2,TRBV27,TGTGCCAGCAGTTTATCGGGAGGGCCATGGGCAGATACGCAGTATTTT,CASSLSGGPWADTQYF
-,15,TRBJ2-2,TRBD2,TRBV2,TGTGCCAGCAGTCGGACTAGCGGAACGTACGGGGAGCTGTTTTTT,CASSRTSGTYGELFF
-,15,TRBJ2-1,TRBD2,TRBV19,TGTGCCAGTAGTATTGCGGGAGGGCCGCTCAATGAGCAGTTCTTC,CASSIAGGPLNEQFF
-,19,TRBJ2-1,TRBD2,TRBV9,TGTGCCAGCAGCGTCGGACTAGCGGGAGGGTTAAGCTCCTACAATGAGCAGTTCTTC,CASSVGLAGGLSSYNEQFF
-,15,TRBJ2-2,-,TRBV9,TGTGCCAGCAGTATGGCGGGCCATAACACCGGGGAGCTGTTTTTT,CASSMAGHNTGELFF
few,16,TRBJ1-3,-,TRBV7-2,TGTGCCAGCAGCCCGATCACGCATAGTTCTGGAAACACCATATATTTT,CASSPITHSSGNTIYF
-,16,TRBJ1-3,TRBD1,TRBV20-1,TGCAGTGCTAGTAGGAGACAGGGGGCGCTCGGAAACACCATATATTTT,CSASRRQGALGNTIYF
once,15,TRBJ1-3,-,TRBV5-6,TGTGCCAGCAGCCGACAGGATTTCTCTGGAAACACCATATATTTT,CASSRQDFSGNTIYF
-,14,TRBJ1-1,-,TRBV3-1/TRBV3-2,TGTGCCAGCAGCCAAGGAGGGAAGGGAGGGGGAGCTTTCTTT,CASSQGGKGGGAFF
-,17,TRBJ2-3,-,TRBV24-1,TGTGCCACCAGTGATTTGCACCCCCCAGATGGTGAAGATACGCAGTATTTT,CATSDLHPPDGEDTQYF
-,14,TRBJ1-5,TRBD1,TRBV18,TGTGCCAGCTCACTGAGACAGGGGGATCAGCCCCAGCATTTT,CASSLRQGDQPQHF
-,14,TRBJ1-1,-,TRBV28,TGTGCCAGCAGCGCACCTACAGTGAAGACTGAAGCTTTCTTT,CASSAPTVKTEAFF
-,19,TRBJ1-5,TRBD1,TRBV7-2,TGTGCCAGCAGCTTAGAAAAACCGGGACAGAGTCTTAGCAATCAGCCCCAGCATTTT,CASSLEKPGQSLSNQPQHF